This TCR beta chain emerged from a study of human T cells and chemical hapten exposure. TCRdb analysed the RACE reads with MiXCR anew, one entry per CDR3 protein. The sample includes 85,000 to 130,000 distinct CDR3 sequences, about 12% of them seen just once. After removal of 4 bases from V and 4 bases from J, the junction contained 3 bases not matched to a gene. Germline V gives CDR1 KGHDR, CDR2 SFDVKD. This CDR3 is 16 amino acids long. Time point denoted: pre-sensitization, week 0. Noted treatment: therapeutic diphenylcyclopropenone sensitization with weekly scalp DPC. The sequence came from a woman aged 45 to 65 with alopecia areata. Some clones in this sample may be carry-over from other donors' samples. J is TRBJ2-2 and V is TRBV24-1; 12 nucleotides line up with TRBD2. Sequencing was performed on whole blood, taken in connection with sensitization to the hapten diphenylcyclopropenone (DPC). CDR3 DNA: TGTGCCACCAGTGAGCTAGCGGGAGGGCGCACCGGGGAGCTGTTTTTT. Residues: CATSELAGGRTGELFF.